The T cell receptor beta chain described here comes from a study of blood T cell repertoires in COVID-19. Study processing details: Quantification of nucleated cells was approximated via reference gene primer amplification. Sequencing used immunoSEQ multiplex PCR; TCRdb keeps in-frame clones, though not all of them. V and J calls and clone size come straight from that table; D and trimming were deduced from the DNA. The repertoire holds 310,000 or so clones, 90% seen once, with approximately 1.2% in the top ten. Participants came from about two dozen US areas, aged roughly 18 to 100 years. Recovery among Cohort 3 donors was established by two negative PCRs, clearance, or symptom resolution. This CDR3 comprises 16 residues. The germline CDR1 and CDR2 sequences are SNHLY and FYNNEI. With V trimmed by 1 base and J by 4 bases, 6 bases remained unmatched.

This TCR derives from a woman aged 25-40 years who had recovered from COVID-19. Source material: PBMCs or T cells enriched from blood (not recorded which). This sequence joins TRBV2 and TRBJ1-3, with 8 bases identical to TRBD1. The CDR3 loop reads CASSEVQGAGGNTIYF. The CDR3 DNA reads TGTGCCAGCAGTGAAGTTCAGGGGGCGGGAGGAAACACCATATATTTT.